The sequence of this T cell receptor (beta chain) was determined in a study of vaccination effects on CD4 cells after COVID-19. Following 10 days of culture, CD4+ T cells were isolated. In the case of this clone: The antigen is unknown.

Sequencing used immunoSEQ multiplex PCR; TCRdb keeps in-frame clones, though not all of them. Of tens of thousands of clones listed, about two thirds are singletons. Trimming shortened V by 5 bases and J by 0 bases, and 14 bases separated the two germline ends. The CDR3 is 16 amino acids. Germline CDR1 and CDR2: SGHVS and FNYEAQ. The sample in question was CD4+ T cells from PBMCs cultured without peptide, obtained before COVID-19 vaccination. The chain carries TRBV7-6 and TRBJ1-3; D is unresolved. The sequence was obtained from a human donor who had a prior SARS-CoV-2 infection. In nucleotides, the CDR3 is TGTGCCAGCAGCCTCTCTCCGGTTAGCTCTGGAAACACCATATATTTT. Translation: CASSLSPVSSGNTIYF.